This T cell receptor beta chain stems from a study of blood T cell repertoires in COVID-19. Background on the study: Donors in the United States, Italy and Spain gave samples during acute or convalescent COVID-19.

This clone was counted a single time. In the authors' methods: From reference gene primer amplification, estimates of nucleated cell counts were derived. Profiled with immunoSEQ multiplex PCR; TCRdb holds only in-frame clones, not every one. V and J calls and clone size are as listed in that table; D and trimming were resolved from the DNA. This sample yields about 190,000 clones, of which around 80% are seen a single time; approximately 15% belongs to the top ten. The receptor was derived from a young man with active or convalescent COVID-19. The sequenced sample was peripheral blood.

CDR3 in DNA: TGTGCCTGGACCCCTCCCTGGGGGCTCGGACAGCCCCAGCATTTT. This encodes CAWTPPWGLGQPQHF. This rearrangement joins TRBV30 to TRBJ1-5; weak D call: TRBD1 (6 bases). Germline lookup yields CDR1 GTSNPN and CDR2 SVGIG (reference sequence). Trimming left V 4 bases short and J 7 bases short, with 20 bases between. The CDR3 is 15 amino acids.